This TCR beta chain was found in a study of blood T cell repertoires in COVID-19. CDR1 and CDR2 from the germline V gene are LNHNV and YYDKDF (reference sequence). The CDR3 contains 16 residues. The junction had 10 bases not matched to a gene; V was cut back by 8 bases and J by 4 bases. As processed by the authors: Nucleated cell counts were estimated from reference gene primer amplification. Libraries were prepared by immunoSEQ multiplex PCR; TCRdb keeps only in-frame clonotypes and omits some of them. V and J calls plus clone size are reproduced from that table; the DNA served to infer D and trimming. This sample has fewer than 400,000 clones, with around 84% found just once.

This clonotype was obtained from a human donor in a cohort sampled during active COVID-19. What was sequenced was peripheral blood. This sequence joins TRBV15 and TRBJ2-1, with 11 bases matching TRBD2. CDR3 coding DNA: TGTGCCACCTTCTCCACTAGCGGGAGTCCATACAATGAGCAGTTCTTC. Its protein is CATFSTSGSPYNEQFF.